This TCR beta chain appears in the sequencing data of a study of CD8 T cells in Susac syndrome. Reverse transcription used roughly 0.45 to 1 ug RNA and random hexamers. MiXCR, applied by TCRdb to the immunoSEQ multiplex PCR reads, yields one record per CDR3 protein. The sample yields 110,000 to 150,000 distinct CDR3 sequences, 90% to 97% seen once. Sample: CD4+ T cells from PBMCs. The TCR comes from a human donor with Susac syndrome.

The CDR3 region is CASSQGRNTDTQYF. DNA for the CDR3: TGCGCCAGCAGCCAGGGCAGGAACACAGATACGCAGTATTTT. This sequence joins TRBV4-1 and TRBJ2-3, with D uncertain. The CDR3 spans 14 residues. Deletions cut 3 bases from V and 2 bases from J, with 9 bases between. Germline values: CDR1 MGHRA, CDR2 YSYEKL.